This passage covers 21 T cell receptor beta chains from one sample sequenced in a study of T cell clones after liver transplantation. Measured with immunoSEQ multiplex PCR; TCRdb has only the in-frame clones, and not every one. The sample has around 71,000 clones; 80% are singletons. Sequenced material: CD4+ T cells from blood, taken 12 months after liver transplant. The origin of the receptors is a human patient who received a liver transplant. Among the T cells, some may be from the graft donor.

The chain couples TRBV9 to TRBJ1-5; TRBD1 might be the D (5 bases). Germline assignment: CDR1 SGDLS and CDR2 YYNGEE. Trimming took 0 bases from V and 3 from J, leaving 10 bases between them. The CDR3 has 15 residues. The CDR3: CASSVGSGTNQPQHF. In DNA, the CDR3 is TGTGCCAGCAGCGTAGGGTCCGGGACCAATCAGCCCCAGCATTTT. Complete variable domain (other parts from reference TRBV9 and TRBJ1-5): DSGVTQTPKHLITATGQRVTLRCSPRSGDLSVYWYQQSLDQGLQFLIQYYNGEERAKGNILERFSAQQFPDLHSELNLSSLELGDSALYFCASSVGSGTNQPQHFGDGTRLSIL.

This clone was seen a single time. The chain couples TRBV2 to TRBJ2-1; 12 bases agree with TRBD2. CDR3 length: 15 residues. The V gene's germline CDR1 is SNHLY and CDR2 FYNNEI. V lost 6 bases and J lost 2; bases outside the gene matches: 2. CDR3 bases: TGTGCCAGCAGACTAGCGGGAGGACCCTACAATGAGCAGTTCTTC. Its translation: CASRLAGGPYNEQFF.

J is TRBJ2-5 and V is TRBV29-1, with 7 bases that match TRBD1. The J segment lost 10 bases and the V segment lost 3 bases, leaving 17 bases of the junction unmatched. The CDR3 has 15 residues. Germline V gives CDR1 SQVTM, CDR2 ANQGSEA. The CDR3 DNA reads TGCAGCGTTGAGGGGGTGACAGGGATCTCTCCGAACCAGTACTTC. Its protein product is CSVEGVTGISPNQYF.

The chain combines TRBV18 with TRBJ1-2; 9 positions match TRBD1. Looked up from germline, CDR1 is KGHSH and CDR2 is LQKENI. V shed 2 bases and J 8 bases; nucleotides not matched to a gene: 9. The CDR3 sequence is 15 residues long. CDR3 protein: CASSPLDRGREGYTF. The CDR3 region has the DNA TGTGCCAGCTCACCATTGGACAGGGGACGGGAAGGCTACACCTTC.

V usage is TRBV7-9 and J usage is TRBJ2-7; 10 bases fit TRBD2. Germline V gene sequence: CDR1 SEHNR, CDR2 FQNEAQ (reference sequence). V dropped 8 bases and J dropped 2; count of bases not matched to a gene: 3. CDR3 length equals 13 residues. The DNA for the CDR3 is TGTGCCAGCGGAAGCGGGAGGGCCTACGAGCAGTACTTC. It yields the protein CASGSGRAYEQYF.

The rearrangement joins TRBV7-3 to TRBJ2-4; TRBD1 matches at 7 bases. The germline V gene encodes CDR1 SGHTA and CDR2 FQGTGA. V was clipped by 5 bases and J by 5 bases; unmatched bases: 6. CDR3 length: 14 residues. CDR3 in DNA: TGTGCCAGCAGCCCGACAGGGTCACAAAACATTCAGTACTTC. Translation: CASSPTGSQNIQYF.

In nucleotides, the CDR3 is TGTGCCAGCACCCCGGGGCCGGCAAATGGCTACACCTTC. It specifies CASTPGPANGYTF. The chain has TRBV2 and TRBJ1-2; perhaps TRBD1 as D (5 bases). The V gene lost 7 bases and the J gene lost 6 bases, with 15 bases spanning the gap. Germline V gene lookup returns CDR1 SNHLY and CDR2 FYNNEI. The CDR3 totals 13 residues.

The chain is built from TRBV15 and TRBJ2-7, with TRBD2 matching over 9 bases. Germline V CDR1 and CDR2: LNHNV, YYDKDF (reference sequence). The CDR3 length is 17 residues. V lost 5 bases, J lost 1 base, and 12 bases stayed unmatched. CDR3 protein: CATSDSKRGEKSYEQYF. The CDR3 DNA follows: TGTGCCACCAGCGATTCGAAGCGGGGGGAGAAGTCCTACGAGCAGTACTTC.

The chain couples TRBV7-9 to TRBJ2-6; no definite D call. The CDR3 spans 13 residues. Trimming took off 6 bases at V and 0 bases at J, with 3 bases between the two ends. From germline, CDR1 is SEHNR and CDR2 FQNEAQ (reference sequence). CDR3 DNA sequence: TGTGCCAGCAGAAGCTCTGGGGCCAACGTCCTGACTTTC. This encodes CASRSSGANVLTF.

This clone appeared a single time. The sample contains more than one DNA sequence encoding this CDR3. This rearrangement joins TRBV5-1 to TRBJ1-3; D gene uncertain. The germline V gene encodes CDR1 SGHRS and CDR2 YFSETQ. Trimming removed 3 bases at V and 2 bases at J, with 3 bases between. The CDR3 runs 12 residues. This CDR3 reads CASSYPGNTIYF. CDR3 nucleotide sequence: TGCGCCAGCAGCTATCCTGGAAACACCATATATTTT.

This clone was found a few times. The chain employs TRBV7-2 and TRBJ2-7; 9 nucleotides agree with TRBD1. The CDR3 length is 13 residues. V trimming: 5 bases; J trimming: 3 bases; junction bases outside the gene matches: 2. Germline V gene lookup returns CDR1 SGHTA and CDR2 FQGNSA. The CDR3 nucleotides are TGTGCCAGCAGCACGGACAGGGGCTACGAGCAGTACTTC. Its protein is CASSTDRGYEQYF. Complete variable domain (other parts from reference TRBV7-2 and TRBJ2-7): GAGVSQSPSNKVTEKGKDVELRCDPISGHTALYWYRQSLGQGLEFLIYFQGNSAPDKSGLPSDRFSAERTGGSVSTLTIQRTQQEDSAVYLCASSTDRGYEQYFGPGTRLTVT.

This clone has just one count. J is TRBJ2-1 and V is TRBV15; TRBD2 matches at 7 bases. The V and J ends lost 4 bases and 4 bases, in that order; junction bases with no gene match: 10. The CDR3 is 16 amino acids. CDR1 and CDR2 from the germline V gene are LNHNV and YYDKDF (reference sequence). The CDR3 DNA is TGTGCCACCAGCAAAAGAGGCGGGAGAGAATACAATGAGCAGTTCTTC. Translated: CATSKRGGREYNEQFF.

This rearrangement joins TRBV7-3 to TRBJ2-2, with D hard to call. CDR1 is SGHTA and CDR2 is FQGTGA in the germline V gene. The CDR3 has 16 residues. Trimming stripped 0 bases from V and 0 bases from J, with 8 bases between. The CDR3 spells CASSLTFGANTGELFF. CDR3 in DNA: TGTGCCAGCAGCTTAACATTCGGCGCGAACACCGGGGAGCTGTTTTTT. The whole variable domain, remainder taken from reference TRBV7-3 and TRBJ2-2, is GAGVSQTPSNKVTEKGKYVELRCDPISGHTALYWYRQSLGQGPEFLIYFQGTGAADDSGLPNDRFFAVRPEGSVSTLKIQRTERGDSAVYLCASSLTFGANTGELFFGEGSRLTVL.

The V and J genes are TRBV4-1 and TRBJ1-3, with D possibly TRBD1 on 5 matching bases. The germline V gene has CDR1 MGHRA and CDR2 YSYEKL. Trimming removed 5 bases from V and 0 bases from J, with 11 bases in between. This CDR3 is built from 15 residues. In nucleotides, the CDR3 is TGCGCCAGCAGCTCGTTCGGGACCTCTGGAAACACCATATATTTT. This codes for CASSSFGTSGNTIYF.

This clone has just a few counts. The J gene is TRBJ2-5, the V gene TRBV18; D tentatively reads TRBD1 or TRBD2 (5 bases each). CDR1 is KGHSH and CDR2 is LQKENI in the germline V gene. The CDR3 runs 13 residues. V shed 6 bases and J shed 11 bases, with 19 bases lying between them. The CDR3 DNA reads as TGTGCCAGCTCTTTCATACGGGGCGGACCACAGTACTTC. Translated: CASSFIRGGPQYF. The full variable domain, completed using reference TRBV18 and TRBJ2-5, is NAGVMQNPRHLVRRRGQEARLRCSPMKGHSHVYWYRQLPEEGLKFMVYLQKENIIDESGMPKERFSAEFPKEGPSILRIQQVVRGDSAAYFCASSFIRGGPQYFGPGTRLLVL.

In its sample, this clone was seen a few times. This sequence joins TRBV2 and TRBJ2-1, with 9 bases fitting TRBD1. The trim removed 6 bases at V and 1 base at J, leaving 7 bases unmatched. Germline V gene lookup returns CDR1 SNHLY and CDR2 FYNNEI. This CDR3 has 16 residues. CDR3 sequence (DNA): TGTGCCAGCAGGGCACGACAGGGGGGATCCTACAATGAGCAGTTCTTC. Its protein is CASRARQGGSYNEQFF.

CDR3 amino acids: CASSLGLAGGDYEQYF. The DNA for the CDR3 is TGCGCCAGCAGCTTGGGTCTAGCGGGAGGGGACTACGAGCAGTACTTC. V is TRBV5-1 and J is TRBJ2-7; 12 bases line up with TRBD2. J lost 3 bases, V lost 0 bases, and 4 bases had no gene match. Germline V gives CDR1 SGHRS, CDR2 YFSETQ. This CDR3 is 16 amino acids long.

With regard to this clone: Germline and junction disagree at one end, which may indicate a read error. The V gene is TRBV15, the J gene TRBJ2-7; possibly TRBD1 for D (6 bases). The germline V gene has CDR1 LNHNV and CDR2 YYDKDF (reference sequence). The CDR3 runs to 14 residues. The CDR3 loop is CATSRDLGKGHTNF. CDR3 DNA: TGTGCCACCAGCAGAGATCTGGGAAAGGGACATACTAACTTC.

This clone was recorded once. CDR3 protein: CASSGSQGPQETQYF. CDR3 DNA sequence: TGCGCCAGCAGCGGCTCACAGGGCCCCCAAGAGACCCAGTACTTC. V and J are TRBV5-1 and TRBJ2-5; perhaps TRBD1 as D (6 bases). V lost 4 bases and J 1 base, leaving 14 bases between the germline ends. The V gene's germline CDR1 is SGHRS and CDR2 YFSETQ. The length of the CDR3 is 15 residues.

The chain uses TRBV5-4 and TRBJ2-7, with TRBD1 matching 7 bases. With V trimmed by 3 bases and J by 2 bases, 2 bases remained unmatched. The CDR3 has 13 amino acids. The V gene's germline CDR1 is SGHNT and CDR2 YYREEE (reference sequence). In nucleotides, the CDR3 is TGTGCCAGCAGCTCGACAGGGACCTACGAGCAGTACTTC. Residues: CASSSTGTYEQYF.

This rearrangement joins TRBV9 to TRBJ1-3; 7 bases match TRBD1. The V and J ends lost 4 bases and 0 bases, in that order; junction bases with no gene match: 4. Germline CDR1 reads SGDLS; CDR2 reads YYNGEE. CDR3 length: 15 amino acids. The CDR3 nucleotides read TGTGCCAGCAGCTCCGGGACAGTCTCTGGAAACACCATATATTTT. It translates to CASSSGTVSGNTIYF.